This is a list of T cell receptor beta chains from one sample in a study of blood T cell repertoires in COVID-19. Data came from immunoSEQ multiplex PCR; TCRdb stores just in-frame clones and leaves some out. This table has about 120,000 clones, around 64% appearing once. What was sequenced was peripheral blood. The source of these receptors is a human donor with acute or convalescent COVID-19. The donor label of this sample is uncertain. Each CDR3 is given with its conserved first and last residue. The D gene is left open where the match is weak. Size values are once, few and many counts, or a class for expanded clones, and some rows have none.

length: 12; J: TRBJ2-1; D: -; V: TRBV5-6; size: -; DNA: TGTGCCAGCAGCTTGGGTCGCAATGAGCAGTTCTTC; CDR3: CASSLGRNEQFF
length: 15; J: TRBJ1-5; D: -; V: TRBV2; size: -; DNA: TGTGCCAGCAGTGAACGGGGTAGTAGCAATCAGCCCCAGCATTTT; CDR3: CASSERGSSNQPQHF
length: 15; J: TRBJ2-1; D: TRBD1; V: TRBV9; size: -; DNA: TGTGCCAGCAGCGTAGATCAGGGGGCGGACAATGAGCAGTTCTTC; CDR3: CASSVDQGADNEQFF
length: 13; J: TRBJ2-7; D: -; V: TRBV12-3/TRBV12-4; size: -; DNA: TGTGCCAGCAGTTTTCAGGCCTCCTACGAGCAGTACTTC; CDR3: CASSFQASYEQYF
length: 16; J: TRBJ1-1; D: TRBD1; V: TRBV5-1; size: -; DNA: TGCGCCAGCAGCACAGGACAGGGGGGAAGGATCACTGAAGCTTTCTTT; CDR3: CASSTGQGGRITEAFF
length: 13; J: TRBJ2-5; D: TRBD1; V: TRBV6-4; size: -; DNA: TGTGCCAGCAGTAGGGGGCCTGGAGAGACCCAGTACTTC; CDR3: CASSRGPGETQYF
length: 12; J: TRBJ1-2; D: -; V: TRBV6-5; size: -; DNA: TGTGCCAGCAGTAGGGGGATTGGTGGCTACACCTTC; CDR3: CASSRGIGGYTF
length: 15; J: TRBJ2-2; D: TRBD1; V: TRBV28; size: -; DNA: TGTGCCAGCGGAGAAGGGGGCTTGAACACCGGGGAGCTGTTTTTT; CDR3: CASGEGGLNTGELFF
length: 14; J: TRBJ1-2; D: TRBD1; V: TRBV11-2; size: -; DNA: TGTGCCAGCAGCTTTGACAGGGGGGACTATGGCTACACCTTC; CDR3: CASSFDRGDYGYTF
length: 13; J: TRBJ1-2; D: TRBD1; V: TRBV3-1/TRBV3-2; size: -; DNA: TGTGCCAGCAGCTCTTCCGGGACAGGAGGCTACACCTTC; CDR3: CASSSSGTGGYTF
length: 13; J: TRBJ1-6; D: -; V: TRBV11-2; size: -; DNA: TGTGCCAGCAGCTATGCAGGGGATTCACCCCTCCACTTT; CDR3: CASSYAGDSPLHF
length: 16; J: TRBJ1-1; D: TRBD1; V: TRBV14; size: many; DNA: TGTGCCAGCAGCCAACTTACAGGGGGTTGGAACACTGAAGCTTTCTTT; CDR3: CASSQLTGGWNTEAFF
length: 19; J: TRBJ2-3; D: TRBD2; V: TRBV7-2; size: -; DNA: TGTGCCAGCAGCACTGGGGGGGGTATCCGATGGCGGGTGCGAGATACGCAGTATTTT; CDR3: CASSTGGGIRWRVRDTQYF
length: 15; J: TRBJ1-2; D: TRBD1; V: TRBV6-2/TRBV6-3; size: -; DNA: TGTGCCAGCAGTTACTCGGACAGGGGGCGGACGGACTACACCTTC; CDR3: CASSYSDRGRTDYTF
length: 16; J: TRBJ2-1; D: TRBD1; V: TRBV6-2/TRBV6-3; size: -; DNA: TGTGCCAGCAGTTACTACCCGGGACAGGCGAACAATGAGCAGTTCTTC; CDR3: CASSYYPGQANNEQFF
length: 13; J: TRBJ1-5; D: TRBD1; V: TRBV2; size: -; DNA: TGTGCCAGCAAGGGACAGAGCAATCAGCCCCAGCATTTT; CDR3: CASKGQSNQPQHF
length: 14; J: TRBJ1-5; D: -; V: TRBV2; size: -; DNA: TGTGCCAGCCGATTGAGGGACTACAATCAGCCCCAGCATTTT; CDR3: CASRLRDYNQPQHF
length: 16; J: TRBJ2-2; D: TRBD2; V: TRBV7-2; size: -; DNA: TGTGCCAGCAGCTCAAGACTAGCGGGGGGTGGAAGGGAGCTGTTTTTT; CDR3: CASSSRLAGGGRELFF
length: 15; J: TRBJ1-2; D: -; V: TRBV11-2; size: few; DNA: TGTGCCAGCAGCCCGTTGGGCGTTTCTAACTATGGCTACACCTTC; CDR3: CASSPLGVSNYGYTF
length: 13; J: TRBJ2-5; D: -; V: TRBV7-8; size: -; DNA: TGTGCCAGCAGCCATAATAGCGTGGGGACCCAGTACTTC; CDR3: CASSHNSVGTQYF
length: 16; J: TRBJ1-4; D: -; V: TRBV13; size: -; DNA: TGTGCCAGCAGCTTAGGGGGGAAGGGGTCCAATGAAAAACTGTTTTTT; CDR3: CASSLGGKGSNEKLFF
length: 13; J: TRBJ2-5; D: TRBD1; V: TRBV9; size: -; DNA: TGTGCCAGCAGCGTAGAAGGGGGCGAGACCCAGTACTTC; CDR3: CASSVEGGETQYF
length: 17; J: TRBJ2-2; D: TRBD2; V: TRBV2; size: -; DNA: TGTGCCAGCAGTGAAGCGGGACTAGGGAGGCGGGCCGGGGAGCTGTTTTTT; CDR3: CASSEAGLGRRAGELFF
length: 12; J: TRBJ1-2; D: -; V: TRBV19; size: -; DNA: TGTGCCAGTAGTAGGCCATCATGGCGCTACACCTTC; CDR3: CASSRPSWRYTF
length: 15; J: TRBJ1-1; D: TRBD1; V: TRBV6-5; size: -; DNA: TGTGCCAGCAGTTACGCCCCGGACAGGGGCACTGAAGCTTTCTTT; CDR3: CASSYAPDRGTEAFF